These T cell receptor beta chains were read from a single sample in a study of blood T cell repertoires in COVID-19. The data were produced by immunoSEQ multiplex PCR, yet TCRdb's version contains in-frame clones alone and is incomplete. This table has 120,000 to 150,000 clones, under 90% appearing once. Sequenced material: peripheral blood. Receptor source: a human donor in a cohort sampled during active COVID-19. Each CDR3 is given with its conserved first and last residue. Each record gives: J gene, D gene, clone size, V gene, CDR3 protein, CDR3 DNA. A D gene is named only where the DNA matches it firmly. The size field is filled for only some rows; it gives once, few, many or a size class.

TRBJ1-1 - - TRBV7-9 CASSLARRYTGYTEAFF TGTGCCAGCAGCTTAGCGCGCAGATACACAGGGTACACTGAAGCTTTCTTT
TRBJ1-2 - - TRBV12-2 CASRSVGLSWTYTF TGTGCAAGTCGCTCGGTAGGACTTTCCTGGACCTACACCTTC
TRBJ1-1 TRBD1 - TRBV29-1 CSVEDTGQLNTEAFF TGCAGCGTTGAAGATACGGGACAGCTGAACACTGAAGCTTTCTTT
TRBJ2-5 - - TRBV9 CASSETQYQETQYF TGTGCCAGCAGCGAGACTCAATACCAAGAGACCCAGTACTTC
TRBJ2-7 - - TRBV19 CASSAGPAYEQYF TGTGCCAGTAGTGCGGGACCGGCCTACGAGCAGTACTTC
TRBJ1-6 - - TRBV27 CASRPSKSRQLRYSPLHF TGTGCCAGCAGGCCGTCGAAAAGCAGACAGCTACGATATTCACCCCTCCACTTT
TRBJ1-2 - - TRBV3-1/TRBV3-2 CASSQGAGPSNYGYTF TGTGCCAGCAGCCAAGGGGCGGGACCCTCTAACTATGGCTACACCTTC
TRBJ2-1 TRBD2 - TRBV7-9 CASSPTSGGAHKFF TGTGCCAGCAGCCCTACTAGCGGGGGGGCCCACAAGTTCTTC
TRBJ2-7 TRBD1 few TRBV2 CASRKGQGRGYEQYF TGTGCCAGCAGGAAGGGACAGGGGAGAGGTTACGAGCAGTACTTC
TRBJ2-7 - - TRBV7-2 CASGAHYEQYF TGTGCCAGTGGGGCCCACTACGAGCAGTACTTC
TRBJ1-2 - - TRBV7-6 CASSQQEDRGYTF TGTGCCAGCAGCCAACAGGAAGATCGAGGCTACACCTTC
TRBJ1-1 - - TRBV7-8 CASSHTGNTEAFF TGTGCCAGCAGCCACACAGGGAACACTGAAGCTTTCTTT
TRBJ1-5 TRBD1 - TRBV28 CASSPGQAGNQPQHF TGTGCCAGCAGTCCGGGACAGGCGGGCAATCAGCCCCAGCATTTT
TRBJ1-5 - few TRBV5-6 CASSLTASNQPQHF TGTGCCAGCAGCCTGACAGCGAGCAATCAGCCCCAGCATTTT
TRBJ1-6 TRBD1 - TRBV19 CASSPPDRGNSPLHF TGTGCCAGTAGCCCACCGGACAGGGGAAATTCACCCCTCCACTTT
TRBJ2-3 TRBD2 - TRBV5-6 CASSYPLTSGVTDTQYF TGTGCCAGCAGCTACCCTCTGACTAGCGGGGTAACAGATACGCAGTATTTT
TRBJ1-2 - - TRBV4-1 CASSQDLGGSYGYTF TGCGCCAGCAGCCAAGATCTGGGAGGGTCGTATGGCTACACCTTC
TRBJ1-2 - few TRBV28 CASLTGANYGYTF TGTGCCAGCCTCACCGGGGCTAACTATGGCTACACCTTC
TRBJ1-2 - - TRBV5-4 CASSGLLFGYTF TGTGCCAGCTCGGGACTTCTATTTGGCTACACCTTC
TRBJ1-2 - - TRBV28 CASSFPQQGYTF TGTGCCAGCAGTTTCCCCCAACAGGGCTACACCTTC
TRBJ2-7 TRBD2 - TRBV29-1 CSVVAGGYEQYF TGCAGCGTTGTCGCGGGGGGGTACGAGCAGTACTTC
TRBJ1-2 - - TRBV6-4 CASKGGGGYTF TGTGCCAGCAAGGGAGGAGGAGGCTACACCTTC
TRBJ2-7 TRBD1 few TRBV9 CASSVGTGGEYEQYF TGTGCCAGCAGCGTAGGGACAGGGGGTGAATACGAGCAGTACTTC
TRBJ1-5 TRBD1 few TRBV24-1 CATTSKRTGSNQPQHF TGTGCCACCACCTCGAAAAGGACAGGGAGCAATCAGCCCCAGCATTTT
TRBJ1-1 - - TRBV6-5 CASSNRAPNTEAFF TGTGCCAGCAGCAACAGGGCACCGAACACTGAAGCTTTCTTT
TRBJ2-4 TRBD2 - TRBV11-3 CASSSGLAGGSNIQYF TGTGCCAGCAGCTCCGGACTAGCGGGAGGATCCAACATTCAGTACTTC
TRBJ2-2 TRBD2 - TRBV5-1 CASSAGGAPTGELFF TGCGCCAGCAGCGCCGGGGGGGCCCCCACCGGGGAGCTGTTTTTT
TRBJ2-2 TRBD1 few TRBV7-7 CASTLGQGANTGELFF TGTGCTAGCACCTTGGGGCAGGGGGCGAACACCGGGGAGCTGTTTTTT
TRBJ1-5 - - TRBV2 CASKVQGGNQPQHF TGTGCCAGCAAGGTCCAGGGCGGCAATCAGCCCCAGCATTTT
TRBJ2-7 - - TRBV5-4 CASSSQYEQYF TGTGCCAGCAGCTCCCAATACGAGCAGTACTTC
TRBJ2-5 - - TRBV7-7 CASSLSGLGETQYF TGTGCCAGCAGCTTAAGCGGGCTGGGAGAGACCCAGTACTTC
TRBJ1-5 - few TRBV30 CAWSVQGNQPQHF TGTGCCTGGAGTGTACAGGGCAATCAGCCCCAGCATTTT
TRBJ1-1 - - TRBV9 CASSERQERGTEAFF TGTGCCAGCAGCGAACGACAGGAGAGAGGCACTGAAGCTTTCTTT
TRBJ2-7 - - TRBV6-6 CASSSRGISYEQYF TGTGCCAGCAGTTCGCGCGGGATCTCCTACGAGCAGTACTTC
TRBJ1-5 TRBD1 - TRBV10-3 CAISGGGDREGQPQHF TGTGCCATCAGCGGGGGCGGTGACAGGGAAGGTCAGCCCCAGCATTTT
TRBJ2-4 - - TRBV7-8 CASSQDRRLAKNIQYF TGTGCCAGCAGCCAGGACAGACGGCTAGCCAAAAACATTCAGTACTTC
TRBJ1-5 TRBD1 - TRBV29-1 CSASGQNNQPQHF TGCAGCGCCTCGGGACAGAACAATCAGCCCCAGCATTTT
TRBJ1-6 - - TRBV18 CASSPTGTYGLSLHF TGTGCCAGCTCACCAACGGGGACTTACGGTTTATCCCTCCACTTT
TRBJ2-2 - once TRBV5-1 CASSLRDTYTGELFF TGCGCCAGCAGCCTCCGGGACACCTACACCGGGGAGCTGTTTTTT
TRBJ2-3 - - TRBV11-3 CASSQDTDTQYF TGTGCCAGCAGCCAGGACACAGATACGCAGTATTTT
TRBJ2-7 - - TRBV5-1 CASSLYGEVEQYF TGCGCCAGCAGCTTGTACGGGGAAGTCGAGCAGTACTTC